Presented here are 9 T cell receptor beta chains from one specimen sequenced in a study of T cell clonality in common variable immunodeficiency. These receptors' targets are unknown. Study-wide results and limits: Reportedly, TCR beta sequences from common variable immunodeficiency showed fewer deletions and N-nucleotide insertions.

Clones were sequenced by immunoSEQ multiplex PCR, and TCRdb holds only the in-frame ones, with some missing. There are about 42,000 clones in the sample, none observed a single time. The sample taken for sequencing was peripheral blood mononuclear cells. These receptors were obtained from a human donor with common variable immunodeficiency.

This clone has just a few counts. The read falls 3 residues short of the CDR3 end, and the missing part is taken from the germline J gene. The chain employs TRBV19 and TRBJ2-1; weak D call: TRBD1 (5 bases). Germline CDR1 reads LNHDA; CDR2 reads SQIVND (reference sequence). V was trimmed by 4 bases and J by 2 bases, leaving 15 bases between them. CDR3 length: 16 residues. This chain's CDR3 is CASSTQGLGTYNEQFF. The covered CDR3 bases are TGTGCCAGTAGTACTCAGGGTTTGGGGACCTACAATGAG.

With regard to this clone: The read ends 3 residues shy of where the CDR3 ends; the end is completed using the germline J gene. This sequence joins TRBV7-2 and TRBJ2-5, with TRBD2 as a possible D gene (6 bases). From germline, CDR1 is SGHTA and CDR2 FQGNSA. The CDR3 length is 14 residues. Trimming removed 5 bases at V and 5 bases at J, with 15 bases between. Here the CDR3 reads CASSPWDSSETQYF. The sequenced CDR3 bases are TGTGCCAGCAGCCCATGGGACTCCTCGGAGACC.

A note on this clone: Read data end 3 residues before the CDR3 end; the end is taken from the germline J gene. This rearrangement joins TRBV20-1 to TRBJ2-1; a possible D gene is TRBD2 (6 bases). Trimming took off 6 bases at V and 5 bases at J, with 17 bases between the two ends. The length of the CDR3 is 14 residues. CDR1 is DFQATT, CDR2 SNEGSKA, per germline (reference sequence). The sequenced CDR3 bases are TGCAGTGCAAGCTTATCGGACTACAACAATGAG. This translates into CSASLSDYNNE. The entire CDR3 protein reads CSASLSDYNNEQFF.

This clone was picked up many times. The read finishes 3 residues shy of the CDR3 end, and the germline J gene is used to complete it. This sequence joins TRBV20-1 and TRBJ2-7, with D possibly matching TRBD2 (6 bases). The CDR3 is made up of 12 amino acids. The V gene lost 1 base and the J gene lost 5 bases, with 9 bases spanning the gap. The V gene's germline CDR1 is DFQATT and CDR2 SNEGSKA (reference sequence). CDR3: CSARGTTHEQYF. CDR3 DNA (partial): TGCAGTGCTAGAGGGACTACCCACGAG.

About this clone: The read gets to within 3 residues of the CDR3 end, and the germline J gene fills in the rest. The chain employs TRBV7-8 and TRBJ2-5; 13 bases map to TRBD2. The germline V gene encodes CDR1 SGHVS and CDR2 FQNEAQ. The CDR3 runs to 16 residues. With V trimmed by 5 bases and J by 5 bases, 8 bases remained unmatched. This CDR3 reads CASSRLLAGGLETQYF. The CDR3 DNA, read in part, is TGTGCCAGCAGCCGATTACTAGCGGGGGGGCTTGAGACC.

Many counts were recorded for this clone. The CDR3 end falls 3 residues outside the read, so it is completed with the germline J gene. V usage is TRBV30 and J usage is TRBJ2-7; 8 positions agree with TRBD2. Germline-derived CDR1 and CDR2 are GTSNPN and SVGIG (reference sequence). This CDR3 comprises 11 residues. Trimming cost V 3 bases and J 6 bases; bases outside gene matches: 1. The part of the CDR3 DNA that was read is TGTGCCTGGAGCGCGGGGGGCGAG. It specifies CAWSAGGE. The whole CDR3 protein is CAWSAGGEQYF.

This clone has only a few counts. The observed sequence ends 3 residues before the CDR3 terminus, with the missing tail filled in from the germline J gene. The rearrangement joins TRBV5-1 to TRBJ2-7; TRBD1 aligns across 9 bases. V dropped 4 bases and J dropped 5; count of bases not matched to a gene: 13. This CDR3 comprises 16 residues. Germline V CDR1 and CDR2: SGHRS, YFSETQ. Incomplete CDR3 DNA: TGCGCCAGCAGCCCTCGGACAGGGGTTTTTTCCGACGAG. This sequence encodes CASSPRTGVFSDE. The full CDR3 is CASSPRTGVFSDEQYF. Complete variable domain (other parts from reference TRBV5-1 and TRBJ2-7): KAGVTQTPRYLIKTRGQQVTLSCSPISGHRSVSWYQQTPGQGLQFLFEYFSETQRNKGNFPGRFSGRQFSNSRSEMNVSTLELGDSALYLCASSPRTGVFSDEQYFGPGTRLTVT.

On this clone itself: Read coverage stops 3 residues before the CDR3 terminus; the germline J gene supplies the remainder. This chain connects TRBV19 to TRBJ1-4, with TRBD1 as a possible D gene (5 bases). The CDR3 is made up of 16 amino acids. CDR1 LNHDA and CDR2 SQIVND come from the germline V gene (reference sequence). Trimming took 3 bases from V and 1 from J, leaving 12 bases between them. The CDR3: CASSIREGKTNEKLFF. The sequenced CDR3 bases are TGTGCCAGTAGTATTCGGGAGGGGAAAACTAATGAAAAA.

In this sample, this clone turned up many times. The sequenced fragment ends 3 residues before the CDR3 boundary, so the rest is inferred from the germline J gene. The chain links TRBV11-2 to TRBJ2-5; 7 bases are shared with TRBD1. The CDR3 consists of 14 residues. Germline CDR1 SGHAT, CDR2 FQNNGV. V dropped 8 bases and J dropped 5; count of bases not matched to a gene: 11. This CDR3 is CASRRGGSRETQYF. The CDR3 DNA, read in part, is TGTGCCAGCCGTCGAGGGGGCTCGAGGGAGACC. Complete variable domain (other parts from reference TRBV11-2 and TRBJ2-5): EAGVAQSPRYKIIEKRQSVAFWCNPISGHATLYWYQQILGQGPKLLIQFQNNGVVDDSQLPKDRFSAERLKGVDSTLKIQPAKLEDSAVYLCASRRGGSRETQYFGPGTRLLVL.